This is a list of T cell receptor beta chains from one sample in a study of PD-L1 blockade in urothelial cancer. Clones were read by immunoSEQ multiplex PCR, and TCRdb kept only the in-frame ones, dropping some. The profile shows some 80,000 clones, around 85% of them singletons. The sample in question was PBMCs, obtained around atezolizumab (anti-PD-L1) treatment. These receptors came from a man aged 35 to 55 with urothelial cancer. Both conserved end residues are part of each CDR3. A D gene is named only where the DNA matches it firmly.

>TRBD2|TRBV28|TRBJ2-7
TGTGCCAGCAGTCCTTACCGCACTAGCGGGAGGATGTACGAGCAGTACTTC
CASSPYRTSGRMYEQYF
>TRBD2|TRBV7-2|TRBJ2-7
TGTGCCAGCAGCTTAGGCGGCGGGAGTTCGGAAGAGCAGTACTTC
CASSLGGGSSEEQYF
>-|TRBV2|TRBJ1-2
TGTGCCAGCAGTGAACAAGCCTATGGCTACACCTTC
CASSEQAYGYTF
>TRBD2|TRBV7-2|TRBJ2-3
TGTGCCAGCAGCCCATATGGGACTAGCGGGAGAACAGATACGCAGTATTTT
CASSPYGTSGRTDTQYF
>-|TRBV21-1|TRBJ2-3
TGTGCCATCCATCGGGGGGGCGAGCGCACAGATACGCAGTATTTT
CAIHRGGERTDTQYF
>TRBD1|TRBV7-3|TRBJ2-4
TGTGCCAGCGGCCCGGGACAGGGAAACATTCAGTACTTC
CASGPGQGNIQYF
>TRBD1|TRBV27|TRBJ2-1
TGTGCCAGCAGTCCCACAGGGGGAGGCTACAATGAGCAGTTCTTC
CASSPTGGGYNEQFF
>TRBD2|TRBV29-1|TRBJ2-3
TGCAGCGTTGGACTAGCGGGAGTCCCCGATACGCAGTATTTT
CSVGLAGVPDTQYF
>-|TRBV14|TRBJ1-2
TGTGCCAGCAGCAACCGGGGAGACTATGGCTACACCTTC
CASSNRGDYGYTF
>TRBD1|TRBV6-5|TRBJ1-4
TGTGCCAGCAGTTATCAGAAGTCCCCAGGACAGGAATTGTTTTTT
CASSYQKSPGQELFF
>-|TRBV5-8|TRBJ2-2
TGTGCCAGCAGCTTGGTCGCTATGGGACTCTTCGCGAACACCGGGGAGCTGTTTTTT
CASSLVAMGLFANTGELFF
>TRBD2|TRBV5-1|TRBJ2-1
TGCGCCAGCAGCTTGGTAGCGGGCCCCTACAATGAGCAGTTCTTC
CASSLVAGPYNEQFF
>TRBD1|TRBV6-5|TRBJ2-7
TGTGCCAGCAGTCCCAGGACAGGGGGCGTTTACGAGCAGTACTTC
CASSPRTGGVYEQYF
>-|TRBV5-1|TRBJ2-3
TGCGCCAGCAGCGAGGGGTCGGGAGCAGATACGCAGTATTTT
CASSEGSGADTQYF
>TRBD2|TRBV19|TRBJ2-5
TGTGCCAGTAAGGGCGGGAGGGCCATATCGGAGACCCAGTACTTC
CASKGGRAISETQYF
>-|TRBV5-8|TRBJ2-1
TGTGCCAGCAGCTTAGGGCGATTAGCGTCAAGCTCCTACAATGAGCAGTTCTTC
CASSLGRLASSSYNEQFF
>TRBD2|TRBV2|TRBJ2-5
TGTGCCAGCAGTGAAGAAGCGGGAGAGGGAGAGACCCAGTACTTC
CASSEEAGEGETQYF
>TRBD1|TRBV7-8|TRBJ1-2
TGTGCCAGCAGCTTAGCAGAGGCCGGGACAGCCTATGGCTACACCTTC
CASSLAEAGTAYGYTF
>TRBD1|TRBV5-6|TRBJ1-5
TGTGCCAGCAGCTTCGGGACAGGGTCAAGCAATCAGCCCCAGCATTTT
CASSFGTGSSNQPQHF
>TRBD1|TRBV7-2|TRBJ1-2
TGTGCCAGCAGCTTACAGGGGGCGTACGGCTACACCTTC
CASSLQGAYGYTF
>TRBD2|TRBV2|TRBJ2-3
TGTGCCAGCAGTGAAGCGGGAGGGCACACAGATACGCAGTATTTT
CASSEAGGHTDTQYF
>-|TRBV10-3|TRBJ2-2
TGTGCCATCAGTGAATCTGGGGGCAACACCGGGGAGCTGTTTTTT
CAISESGGNTGELFF